This entry lists 18 T cell receptor beta chains sequenced from one sample in a study of identical twins. From the 5' RACE reads, TCRdb called clonotypes with MiXCR, one entry per CDR3 protein. The sample has hundreds of thousands of distinct CDR3 sequences, less than 7% seen once. Sequencing was performed on naive T cells sorted from blood. Source of these receptors: a man younger than 30 in good health.

This clonotype was observed many times. V and J are TRBV5-1 and TRBJ2-1; 9 nucleotides align to TRBD2. Germline loops: CDR1 SGHRS, CDR2 YFSETQ. After removal of 0 bases from V and 10 bases from J, the junction contained 23 bases not matched to a gene. The CDR3 contains 20 residues. CDR3 region: CASSLANRASGRFLYQEQFF. For the CDR3, the DNA is TGCGCCAGCAGCTTGGCGAATAGAGCAAGCGGGAGGTTTCTCTACCAAGAGCAGTTCTTC.

The table lists this clonotype with many counts. The genes are TRBV29-1 and TRBJ1-2, with D maybe TRBD1 (5 bases). The ends were cut back, 4 bases at V and 8 bases at J, with 14 bases in the middle. The germline gives CDR1 SQVTM, CDR2 ANQGSEA. The CDR3 loop spans 12 amino acids. CDR3 coding DNA: TGCAGCGTTGTAGCTACAGGTCTCGGCTACACCTTC. This encodes CSVVATGLGYTF.

This clonotype was picked up many times. The chain combines TRBV20-1 with TRBJ2-5, with 8 bases fitting TRBD1. The CDR3 has 15 residues. The J segment lost 2 bases and the V segment lost 1 base, leaving 6 bases of the junction unmatched. From germline, CDR1 is DFQATT and CDR2 SNEGSKA (reference sequence). CDR3 protein: CSARGGQGHQETQYF. DNA for the CDR3: TGCAGTGCTAGAGGTGGACAGGGTCATCAAGAGACCCAGTACTTC.

In this sample, this clonotype turned up many times. The chain employs TRBV9 and TRBJ2-3; 7 bases are shared with TRBD2. Trimming cost V 0 bases and J 2 bases; bases outside gene matches: 6. Per the germline V gene, CDR1 is SGDLS and CDR2 is YYNGEE. The CDR3 has 16 amino acids. CDR3 amino acids: CASSVVAGAPTDTQYF. The CDR3 bases are TGTGCCAGCAGCGTAGTGGCGGGAGCCCCCACAGATACGCAGTATTTT.

At least ten counts were recorded for this clonotype. The chain employs TRBV10-3 and TRBJ2-1; D might be TRBD1 (6 bases). Per germline, CDR1 ENHRY and CDR2 SYGVKD. CDR3 size: 13 residues. Trimming cost V 3 bases and J 10 bases, with 13 bases left between them. Here the CDR3 reads CAISDRGGGEQFF. The DNA for the CDR3 is TGTGCCATCAGTGACCGTGGGGGCGGGGAGCAGTTCTTC.

This chain joins TRBV19 and TRBJ1-1; no definite D call. V was clipped by 3 bases and J by 3 bases, with 17 bases between them. Germline lookup yields CDR1 LNHDA and CDR2 SQIVND (reference sequence). This CDR3 contains 16 residues. The CDR3 coding sequence is TGTGCCAGTAGTATTCAGGAGGGCTGGTCTGACACTGAAGCTTTCTTT. This translates into CASSIQEGWSDTEAFF. The whole variable domain, remainder taken from reference TRBV19 and TRBJ1-1, is DGGITQSPKYLFRKEGQNVTLSCEQNLNHDAMYWYRQDPGQGLRLIYYSQIVNDFQKGDIAEGYSVSREKKESFPLTVTSAQKNPTAFYLCASSIQEGWSDTEAFFGQGTRLTVV.

This chain connects TRBV6-1 to TRBJ1-4; D call uncertain. The ends were cut back, 5 bases at V and 4 bases at J, with 20 bases in the middle. Germline values: CDR1 MNHNS, CDR2 SASEGT. The CDR3 contains 17 residues. CDR3 amino acids: CASSPSVGSPHNEKLFF. CDR3 DNA sequence: TGTGCCAGCAGTCCGTCGGTAGGAAGCCCGCATAATGAAAAACTGTTTTTT.

The V gene is TRBV20-1, the J gene TRBJ2-5; D perhaps matches TRBD2 (7 bases). With 6 bases removed from V and 0 bases from J, the gap between germline ends came to 14 bases. The CDR3 covers 14 residues. Germline CDR1 is DFQATT and CDR2 is SNEGSKA (reference sequence). The CDR3: CSAQGLADQETQYF. In DNA form, the CDR3 reads TGCAGTGCCCAGGGGCTAGCGGACCAAGAGACCCAGTACTTC.

This clonotype occurred many times. The rearrangement uses TRBV9 and TRBJ1-2, with 7 bases lining up with TRBD1. CDR1 and CDR2 from the germline V gene are SGDLS and YYNGEE. The length of the CDR3 is 11 residues. Trimming took 7 bases from V and 5 from J; bases not matched to a gene: 2. The CDR3: CASGQDYGYTF. The CDR3 DNA reads TGTGCCAGCGGACAGGATTATGGCTACACCTTC.

This clonotype has ten or more counts. This sequence joins TRBV5-1 and TRBJ2-2, with unresolved D. Germline V CDR1 and CDR2: SGHRS, YFSETQ. The CDR3 consists of 14 residues. The V gene lost 5 bases and the J gene lost 4 bases, with 12 bases spanning the gap. The CDR3 is CASRPPPSTGELFF. Here the CDR3 DNA reads TGCGCCAGCAGGCCCCCCCCCAGCACCGGGGAGCTGTTTTTT.

This clonotype has more than one count but fewer than ten. The chain uses TRBV3-1 and TRBJ2-3; D remains unclear. The V and J ends lost 0 bases and 5 bases respectively, with 9 bases between them. Germline assignment: CDR1 LGHDT and CDR2 YNNKEL (reference sequence). The CDR3 consists of 14 residues. CDR3 loop: CASSQDSYLDTQYF. The CDR3 region has the DNA TGTGCCAGCAGCCAAGACTCATACCTAGATACGCAGTATTTT.

This clonotype has more than one count but fewer than ten. In nucleotides, the CDR3 is TGCGCCAGCAGCTTGACACTAGCGGGCAACAATGAGCAGTTCTTC. Protein sequence: CASSLTLAGNNEQFF. The chain employs TRBV5-1 and TRBJ2-1; TRBD2 matches at 9 bases. The CDR3 totals 15 residues. The J segment lost 5 bases and the V segment lost 1 base, leaving 4 bases of the junction unmatched. Germline loops: CDR1 SGHRS, CDR2 YFSETQ.

This clonotype showed up many times. The CDR3 loop reads CATRSGGLWYV. The CDR3 region has the DNA TGTGCCACCCGATCCGGGGGTTTATGGTACGTC. J is TRBJ2-7 and V is TRBV25-1, with a tentative D call TRBD2 (6 bases). Trimming left V 10 bases short and J 12 bases short, with 19 bases between. From germline, CDR1 is MGHDK and CDR2 SYGVNS. The CDR3 is made up of 11 amino acids.

The chain couples TRBV20-1 to TRBJ2-4, with 12 bases aligning to TRBD2. V gave up 3 bases and J gave up 7 bases; unmatched junction bases: 13. This CDR3 is 17 amino acids long. Germline CDR1 and CDR2: DFQATT and SNEGSKA (reference sequence). Written as DNA, the CDR3 is TGCAGTGCTAGCTATTTGACTAGCGGGAGCGGAGGTAACATTCAGTACTTC. Encoded protein: CSASYLTSGSGGNIQYF.

CDR3 amino acids: CASSVGLAGGPGFNFETQYF. The CDR3 nucleotides are TGTGCCAGCAGCGTAGGACTAGCGGGAGGGCCTGGATTTAATTTCGAGACCCAGTACTTC. V is TRBV9 and J is TRBJ2-5; TRBD2 matches 14 bases. Germline V lookup: CDR1 SGDLS, CDR2 YYNGEE. This CDR3 spans 20 amino acids. V gave up 0 bases and J gave up 5 bases; unmatched junction bases: 15.

Concerning this clonotype itself: This clone may be a read error of a much larger clone one base away. The CDR3 ends on some other residue instead of the conserved phenylalanine or tryptophan, so this is likely a read error. J is TRBJ2-1 and V is TRBV3-1; 12 positions agree with TRBD2. This CDR3 comprises 17 residues. In germline, CDR1 is LGHDT, CDR2 YNNKEL (reference sequence). The V segment lost 5 bases and the J segment 7 bases; nucleotides outside the gene matches: 12. The chain's CDR3 is CASSSHWTSGKGNEQFY. The CDR3 bases are TGTGCCAGCAGCTCCCACTGGACTAGCGGGAAGGGGAATGAGCAGTTCTAC.

V gene TRBV3-1 combines with J gene TRBJ2-7, with 7 bases matching TRBD1. Germline values: CDR1 LGHDT, CDR2 YNNKEL (reference sequence). This CDR3 is built from 13 residues. V shed 4 bases and J 4 bases; nucleotides not matched to a gene: 4. CDR3 nucleotides: TGTGCCAGCAGCCGACAGGGTAGGTACGAGCAGTACTTC. It translates to CASSRQGRYEQYF.

This clonotype was seen repeatedly, ten times or more. This chain uses TRBV24-1 with TRBJ2-6; TRBD1 agrees at 10 bases. This CDR3 has 17 residues. With 5 bases clipped from V and 0 bases from J, the junction kept 3 bases outside the gene matches. Germline V CDR1 and CDR2: KGHDR, SFDVKD. The CDR3 is CATSGQGAISGANVLTF. The CDR3 DNA follows: TGTGCCACCAGTGGACAGGGGGCCATCTCTGGGGCCAACGTCCTGACTTTC.